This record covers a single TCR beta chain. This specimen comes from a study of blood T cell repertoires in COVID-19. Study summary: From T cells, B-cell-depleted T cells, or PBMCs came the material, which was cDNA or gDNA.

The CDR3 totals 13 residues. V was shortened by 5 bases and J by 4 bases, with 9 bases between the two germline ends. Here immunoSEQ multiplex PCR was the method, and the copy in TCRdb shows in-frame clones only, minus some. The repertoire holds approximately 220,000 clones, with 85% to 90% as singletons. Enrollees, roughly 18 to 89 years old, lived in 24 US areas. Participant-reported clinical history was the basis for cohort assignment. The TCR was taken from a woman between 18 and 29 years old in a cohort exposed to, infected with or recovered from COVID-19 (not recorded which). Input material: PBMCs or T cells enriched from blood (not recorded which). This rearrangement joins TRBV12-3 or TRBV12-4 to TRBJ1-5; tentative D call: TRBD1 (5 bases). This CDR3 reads CASSTDRNQPQHF. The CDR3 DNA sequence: TGTGCCAGCAGTACCGACAGAAATCAGCCCCAGCATTTT.